The present T cell receptor (beta chain) was sequenced within a study of blood T cell repertoires in COVID-19. Study summary: The analysed material was cDNA or gDNA that came from T cells, B-cell-depleted T cells, or PBMCs.

Germline CDR1 is SGHRS and CDR2 is YFSETQ. The CDR3 sequence is 12 residues long. The V gene end was trimmed by 6 bases and the J gene end by 10 bases; junction bases not matched to a gene: 9. Methods used by the authors: Counts of nucleated cells, estimated from reference gene primer amplification, were obtained. The protocol was immunoSEQ multiplex PCR, while the TCRdb copy is restricted to in-frame clones and leaves out a portion. The DNA was the basis for D and trimming; V, J and clone size are from that table. The table lists approximately 150,000 clones, more than 70% of them singletons. The source is a woman in her 70s who had recovered from COVID-19. Input material: peripheral blood. The gene calls are TRBV5-1 and TRBJ1-1, with 7 positions matching TRBD1. The DNA for the CDR3 is TGCGCCAGCACCGGCGACAGGGTGGTAGCTTTCTTT. It translates to CASTGDRVVAFF.